This TCR beta chain was sequenced during a study of CD8+CD57+ T cells in acquired aplastic anemia. Study-wide context: When averaged, DNA from sorted CD4+ and CD8+ cells came to approximately 3 ug. Study observations and caveats: Patients had twenty-nine CD8+ CDR3 sequences in common with controls (the shared set).

Researchers used genomic DNA as the template to profile TCR beta VDJ and CDR3. TCRdb fed the reads into MiXCR, producing one record per CDR3 protein. Of roughly 200,000 distinct CDR3 sequences in the sample, approximately 65% were seen once. In patients chosen for sequencing, flow cytometry had shown CD8+CD57+ cell expansion. CDR1 is KGHDR, CDR2 SFDVKD, per germline. The CDR3 is 12 residues long. After removal of 9 bases from V and 6 bases from J, the junction contained 7 bases not matched to a gene. As to this clonotype: The antigen remains unidentified.

This receptor was identified in a human donor with aplastic anemia. This chain connects TRBV24-1 to TRBJ2-7; TRBD2 agrees at 7 bases. The sample was sorted CD4+, CD8+, or CD8+CD57+ T cells (not recorded which) from PBMCs. The CDR3 reads CATAGELGEQYF. In DNA form, the CDR3 reads TGTGCCACCGCGGGGGAGCTGGGCGAGCAGTACTTC.